This TCR beta chain was recorded in a study of cytomegalovirus exposure and HLA in healthy donors. Per germline, CDR1 MNHNS and CDR2 SASEGT. The CDR3 consists of 13 residues. The V gene lost 6 bases and the J gene lost 5 bases, with 11 bases spanning the gap. Produced via immunoSEQ multiplex PCR; TCRdb's table is partial and in-frame only. The table includes about 150,000 clones, 75% to 90% detected once. This sequence joins TRBV6-1 and TRBJ2-1; perhaps TRBD2 as D (5 bases). This receptor was taken from a man younger than 35 in good health and CMV-seropositive. Input material: PBMCs. This chain's CDR3 is CASRRELHNEQFF. CDR3 bases: TGTGCCAGCAGGAGGGAACTCCACAATGAGCAGTTCTTC.